The clone carrying this T cell receptor (beta chain) is termed medium-sized (0.01 to 0.1%). This sample was taken from a study of early T cells in non-severe SARS-CoV-2 infection. TCRdb reprocessed the 5' RACE reads via MiXCR and lists one record per CDR3 protein. The sample records approximately 79,000 distinct CDR3 sequences, around 13% being singletons. Per the germline V gene, CDR1 is SGHTA and CDR2 is FQGNSA. The V and J ends lost 7 bases and 0 bases respectively, with 7 bases between them. The length of the CDR3 is 12 residues. The rearrangement joins TRBV7-2 to TRBJ2-7; D not certain. The receptor was isolated from an adult who was a healthcare worker with PCR-confirmed SARS-CoV-2 infection or an uninfected control (not recorded which). The sequenced sample consisted of whole blood. Here the CDR3 reads CASTPNSYEQYF. CDR3 DNA: TGTGCCAGCACCCCGAACTCCTACGAGCAGTACTTC.